These T cell receptor beta chains were read from a single sample in a study of T cells in localized non-small cell lung cancer. Assay: immunoSEQ multiplex PCR; the TCRdb copy retains only in-frame clones and omits some. The sample lists fewer than 13,000 clones, around three quarters occurring once. Specimen: peripheral blood, collected before any cancer treatment. Receptor source: a male donor older than 55 with stage I lung adenocarcinoma. Each CDR3 is given with its conserved first and last residue.

v_call cdr3_aa
TRBV11-2 CASSLDRDGGYTF
TRBV6-6 CASSPTDSPHGYTF
TRBV7-8 CASSLISGPTAQHF
TRBV11-2 CASSLEWTDTDTQYF
TRBV7-2 CASSLAVRSSGNTIYF
TRBV5-1 CASSPDPNTEAFF
TRBV6-5 CASSSPTTGRYGYTF
TRBV4-1 CASSQDLERVAFF
TRBV5-1 CASRRGTSASTDTQYF
TRBV11-2 CASSRVGRGSTDTQYF
TRBV28 CASSSRGLARVEQYF
TRBV7-8 CASRVNTEAFF
TRBV7-9 CASSSSPPRSEQYF
TRBV28 CASSRGANNEKLFF
TRBV6-5 CASRGGGAGEKLFF
TRBV10-3 CAISSGQGASPLHF
TRBV9 CASSGYRGRSGNTIYF
TRBV2 CASRGDTIAKNIQYF
TRBV6-5 CASSYVGAYEQYF
TRBV11-2 CASSLRVSSYEQYF
TRBV5-1 CASSPGGGRPRNYEQFF
TRBV29-1 CSVPRTDNSPLHF
TRBV7-2 CASSAYPGTTSYEQYF
TRBV5-4 CASSPEAGLAKNIQYF
TRBV7-2 CASSLWAEQETQYF
TRBV7-2 CASSLGQLSSYEQYF
TRBV5-4 CASSLGQGGDEQYF
TRBV19 CASTPPGRRTEAFF
TRBV4-3 CASSQDRGPYEQYF
TRBV5-5 CASSLTGGATEAFF
TRBV7-6 CASSLGRTGNSPLHF
TRBV18 CASSGNRARDNSPLHF
TRBV23-1 CASSQSRALSGNTIYF
TRBV7-6 CASSLGQGIDEQYF
TRBV21-1 CASSKERAGTGVSQPQHF
TRBV5-1 CASSWASGGATDTQYF
TRBV9 CASSVVSGPGELFF
TRBV27 CASSSQGAGANVLTF
TRBV5-5 CASSLGQGGYGYTF
TRBV27 CASSSGTLRWTEKLFF
TRBV18 CASSWETEAFF
TRBV4-2 CASSQDRVFSYGYTF
TRBV16 CASSQSAAYGYTF
TRBV27 CASTGSPTGELFF
TRBV27 CASSLRQLTEAFF
TRBV11-3 CASSPTRTSGGYNEQFF
TRBV7-2 CASSLEKESPLHF
TRBV6-5 CASSFRESNQPQHF
TRBV28 CASTYRWHQPQHF
TRBV19 CAAKGTGTGSEKLFF
TRBV5-1 CASSPAPPGSYNEQFF
TRBV28 CASSFQGVFQNIQYF